Below, 21 T cell receptor beta chains from the same sample are listed, as sequenced in a study of blood T cell repertoires in COVID-19. Only in-frame clones appear in the TCRdb table, and some are missing; sequencing was by immunoSEQ multiplex PCR. The sample contains some 19,000 clones, over 75% of which appear only once. The source material was peripheral blood. The receptors come from a man in his 70s with COVID-19, enrolled during active disease.

The gene calls are TRBV3-1 (or the pseudogene TRBV3-2) and TRBJ2-2, with D perhaps matching TRBD2 (6 bases). V gave up 1 base and J gave up 3 bases, with 15 bases separating them. CDR3 length equals 17 residues. CDR1 and CDR2 from the germline V gene are LGHDT and YNNKEL (reference sequence). CDR3 region: CASSQVGGVGHTGELFF. The CDR3 DNA reads as TGTGCCAGCAGCCAAGTGGGGGGAGTCGGGCACACCGGGGAGCTGTTTTTT.

The rearrangement joins TRBV12-3 or TRBV12-4 to TRBJ1-5, with D tentatively TRBD1 (6 bases). V was clipped by 6 bases and J by 4 bases, with 10 bases between them. The CDR3 runs to 13 residues. Here the CDR3 DNA reads TGTGCCAGCAGCAGACAGGTGAATCAGCCCCAGCATTTT. It specifies CASSRQVNQPQHF.

This rearrangement joins TRBV7-2 to TRBJ1-2; 8 nucleotides match TRBD1. The CDR3 has 12 amino acids. V shed 5 bases and J 9 bases; nucleotides not matched to a gene: 5. Germline V gene data show CDR1 as SGHTA and CDR2 as FQGNSA. CDR3 region: CASSAQGASYTF. CDR3 nucleotides: TGTGCCAGCAGCGCCCAGGGGGCTAGCTACACCTTC.

This chain links TRBV12-3 or TRBV12-4 with TRBJ2-7; 7 bases match TRBD1. J gave up 2 bases and V 6 bases, and 1 base lay outside the gene matches. The CDR3 extends over 12 amino acids. The CDR3 sequence is CASSQGAYEQYF. The CDR3 nucleotides read TGTGCCAGCAGCCAGGGGGCCTACGAGCAGTACTTC.

The genes are TRBV28 and TRBJ1-5; a weak D match, TRBD1 (6 bases). This CDR3 contains 15 residues. V was clipped by 1 base and J by 7 bases, with 14 bases between them. Germline V CDR1 and CDR2: MDHEN, SYDVKM. The chain's CDR3 is CASSLFGRGRQPQHF. CDR3 nucleotide sequence: TGTGCCAGCAGTTTATTCGGCAGGGGACGCCAGCCCCAGCATTTT.

The V gene is TRBV10-3, the J gene TRBJ1-5; D is undetermined. V lost 6 bases, J lost 7 bases, and 22 bases lay in between. Germline CDR1 ENHRY, CDR2 SYGVKD. The CDR3 extends over 16 amino acids. CDR3 amino acids: CAISPNMSGPRQPQHF. Here the CDR3 DNA reads TGTGCCATCAGCCCCAACATGAGCGGACCCAGGCAGCCCCAGCATTTT.

This chain uses TRBV7-2 with TRBJ1-4, with unresolved D. CDR1 is SGHTA, CDR2 FQGNSA, per germline. The CDR3 totals 17 residues. Trimming pared 4 bases from V and 0 bases from J, leaving 15 bases between. This chain's CDR3 is CASSSMGRTSTNEKLFF. The CDR3 region has the DNA TGTGCCAGCAGCTCAATGGGCAGAACCTCAACTAATGAAAAACTGTTTTTT.

This clone has a handful of counts. This chain uses TRBV24-1 with TRBJ2-5; D gene ambiguous. CDR1 is KGHDR, CDR2 SFDVKD, per germline. The CDR3 sequence is 18 residues long. Trimming removed 3 bases from V and 4 bases from J, with 23 bases in between. The CDR3 sequence: CATSDPVSLVGLRETQYF. CDR3 nucleotide sequence: TGTGCCACCAGTGATCCGGTATCACTCGTCGGGTTGAGAGAGACCCAGTACTTC.

V usage is TRBV5-1 and J usage is TRBJ1-6; D is unresolved. The CDR3 has 17 residues. In germline, CDR1 is SGHRS, CDR2 YFSETQ. Deletions cut 2 bases from V and 5 bases from J, with 17 bases between. CDR3 sequence (DNA): TGCGCCAGCAGCTTACGGGAGACGCGGGGTAATAATTCACCCCTCCACTTT. Encoded protein: CASSLRETRGNNSPLHF.

The gene calls are TRBV12-3 or TRBV12-4 and TRBJ1-1; no reliable D call. The CDR3 runs 13 residues. V lost 5 bases and J 1 base, leaving 8 bases between the germline ends. The CDR3 region is CASSRQENTEAFF. The CDR3 nucleotides are TGTGCCAGCAGTCGCCAGGAGAACACTGAAGCTTTCTTT.

This rearrangement joins TRBV10-1 to TRBJ1-1; possibly TRBD1 for D (6 bases). The V gene's germline CDR1 is WNHNN and CDR2 SYGVQD (reference sequence). The CDR3 loop spans 12 amino acids. V was clipped by 2 bases and J by 5 bases, with 6 bases between them. The CDR3 spells CASSERGTEAFF. The CDR3 bases are TGCGCCAGCAGTGAGAGGGGGACTGAAGCTTTCTTT.

This chain links TRBV6-4 with TRBJ2-4; TRBD1 might be the D (6 bases). Trimming removed 6 bases at V and 9 bases at J, with 18 bases between. CDR1 MRHNA and CDR2 SNTAGT come from the germline V gene. The CDR3 has 14 amino acids. This CDR3 reads CASSPQGSLGIQYF. Written as DNA, the CDR3 is TGTGCCAGCAGCCCCCAGGGGTCCTTAGGCATTCAGTACTTC.

The J gene is TRBJ2-5, the V gene TRBV6-4, with 7 bases that match TRBD2. Germline V gene sequence: CDR1 MRHNA, CDR2 SNTAGT. The CDR3 extends over 13 amino acids. The ends lost 5 bases at V and 2 bases at J; junction bases unmatched: 2. The CDR3 region is CASSPGLQETQYF. The CDR3 region has the DNA TGTGCCAGCAGTCCGGGACTACAAGAGACCCAGTACTTC.

The chain links TRBV6-2 or TRBV6-3 to TRBJ2-1, with 7 bases lining up with TRBD1. The CDR3 has 16 amino acids. CDR1 is MNHEY and CDR2 is SVGEGT in the germline V gene. The V gene end was trimmed by 2 bases and the J gene end by 0 bases; junction bases not matched to a gene: 4. The DNA for the CDR3 is TGTGCCAGCAGTTACCGCACAGGGGACTCCTACAATGAGCAGTTCTTC. It translates to CASSYRTGDSYNEQFF.

V and J are TRBV7-3 and TRBJ2-3; 9 bases agree with TRBD1. V dropped 2 bases and J dropped 3; count of bases not matched to a gene: 6. This CDR3 has 16 amino acids. CDR1 is SGHTA, CDR2 FQGTGA, per germline. This CDR3 reads CASSLGGTGRTDTQYF. The CDR3 DNA is TGTGCCAGCAGCTTAGGGGGGACAGGGAGGACAGATACGCAGTATTTT.

The chain employs TRBV7-2 and TRBJ2-5; D might be TRBD1 (6 bases). The CDR3 consists of 14 residues. Trimming removed 4 bases from V and 4 bases from J, with 13 bases in between. From germline, CDR1 is SGHTA and CDR2 FQGNSA. In DNA form, the CDR3 reads TGTGCCAGCAGCTCACAGGGTTTAGGAGAGACCCAGTACTTC. Translation gives CASSSQGLGETQYF.

This clone was observed once. CDR3 DNA sequence: TGTGCCAGCAGCTCGGACAGGGGGGATGAAGCTTTCTTT. It yields the protein CASSSDRGDEAFF. This chain connects TRBV7-9 to TRBJ1-1, with 10 bases that match TRBD1. Trimming cost V 4 bases and J 7 bases; bases outside gene matches: 3. The germline V gene has CDR1 SEHNR and CDR2 FQNEAQ (reference sequence). This CDR3 region has 13 residues.

The chain employs TRBV6-2 or TRBV6-3 and TRBJ1-1; no reliable D call. CDR3 size: 15 residues. CDR1 and CDR2 (germline): MNHEY, SVGEGT. Trimming stripped 2 bases from V and 0 bases from J, with 10 bases between. DNA for the CDR3: TGTGCCAGCAGTTACCGAGACAACTTGAACACTGAAGCTTTCTTT. It specifies CASSYRDNLNTEAFF.

V usage is TRBV6-5 and J usage is TRBJ1-3; D is unresolved. V was pared by 7 bases and J by 0 bases, with 10 bases between. The germline gives CDR1 MNHEY, CDR2 SVGAGI. The CDR3 contains 14 residues. CDR3 DNA: TGTGCCAGCATGATAGTTTTCTCTGGAAACACCATATATTTT. Residues: CASMIVFSGNTIYF.

The chain joins TRBV5-4 to TRBJ1-1; unclear D gene. Trimming removed 0 bases from V and 0 bases from J, with 9 bases in between. Looked up from germline, CDR1 is SGHNT and CDR2 is YYREEE (reference sequence). The CDR3 is 15 amino acids. CDR3 sequence reads: CASSLAAVMNTEAFF. The CDR3 DNA is TGTGCCAGCAGCTTGGCCGCGGTTATGAACACTGAAGCTTTCTTT.

The rearrangement joins TRBV27 to TRBJ2-7, with 7 bases identical to TRBD1. The trim removed 5 bases at V and 6 bases at J, leaving 7 bases unmatched. Germline CDR1 reads MNHEY; CDR2 reads SMNVEV (reference sequence). CDR3 length equals 13 residues. Here the CDR3 DNA reads TGTGCCAGCAGTCGCCCCGGGACAGCCGAGCAGTACTTC. It encodes CASSRPGTAEQYF.